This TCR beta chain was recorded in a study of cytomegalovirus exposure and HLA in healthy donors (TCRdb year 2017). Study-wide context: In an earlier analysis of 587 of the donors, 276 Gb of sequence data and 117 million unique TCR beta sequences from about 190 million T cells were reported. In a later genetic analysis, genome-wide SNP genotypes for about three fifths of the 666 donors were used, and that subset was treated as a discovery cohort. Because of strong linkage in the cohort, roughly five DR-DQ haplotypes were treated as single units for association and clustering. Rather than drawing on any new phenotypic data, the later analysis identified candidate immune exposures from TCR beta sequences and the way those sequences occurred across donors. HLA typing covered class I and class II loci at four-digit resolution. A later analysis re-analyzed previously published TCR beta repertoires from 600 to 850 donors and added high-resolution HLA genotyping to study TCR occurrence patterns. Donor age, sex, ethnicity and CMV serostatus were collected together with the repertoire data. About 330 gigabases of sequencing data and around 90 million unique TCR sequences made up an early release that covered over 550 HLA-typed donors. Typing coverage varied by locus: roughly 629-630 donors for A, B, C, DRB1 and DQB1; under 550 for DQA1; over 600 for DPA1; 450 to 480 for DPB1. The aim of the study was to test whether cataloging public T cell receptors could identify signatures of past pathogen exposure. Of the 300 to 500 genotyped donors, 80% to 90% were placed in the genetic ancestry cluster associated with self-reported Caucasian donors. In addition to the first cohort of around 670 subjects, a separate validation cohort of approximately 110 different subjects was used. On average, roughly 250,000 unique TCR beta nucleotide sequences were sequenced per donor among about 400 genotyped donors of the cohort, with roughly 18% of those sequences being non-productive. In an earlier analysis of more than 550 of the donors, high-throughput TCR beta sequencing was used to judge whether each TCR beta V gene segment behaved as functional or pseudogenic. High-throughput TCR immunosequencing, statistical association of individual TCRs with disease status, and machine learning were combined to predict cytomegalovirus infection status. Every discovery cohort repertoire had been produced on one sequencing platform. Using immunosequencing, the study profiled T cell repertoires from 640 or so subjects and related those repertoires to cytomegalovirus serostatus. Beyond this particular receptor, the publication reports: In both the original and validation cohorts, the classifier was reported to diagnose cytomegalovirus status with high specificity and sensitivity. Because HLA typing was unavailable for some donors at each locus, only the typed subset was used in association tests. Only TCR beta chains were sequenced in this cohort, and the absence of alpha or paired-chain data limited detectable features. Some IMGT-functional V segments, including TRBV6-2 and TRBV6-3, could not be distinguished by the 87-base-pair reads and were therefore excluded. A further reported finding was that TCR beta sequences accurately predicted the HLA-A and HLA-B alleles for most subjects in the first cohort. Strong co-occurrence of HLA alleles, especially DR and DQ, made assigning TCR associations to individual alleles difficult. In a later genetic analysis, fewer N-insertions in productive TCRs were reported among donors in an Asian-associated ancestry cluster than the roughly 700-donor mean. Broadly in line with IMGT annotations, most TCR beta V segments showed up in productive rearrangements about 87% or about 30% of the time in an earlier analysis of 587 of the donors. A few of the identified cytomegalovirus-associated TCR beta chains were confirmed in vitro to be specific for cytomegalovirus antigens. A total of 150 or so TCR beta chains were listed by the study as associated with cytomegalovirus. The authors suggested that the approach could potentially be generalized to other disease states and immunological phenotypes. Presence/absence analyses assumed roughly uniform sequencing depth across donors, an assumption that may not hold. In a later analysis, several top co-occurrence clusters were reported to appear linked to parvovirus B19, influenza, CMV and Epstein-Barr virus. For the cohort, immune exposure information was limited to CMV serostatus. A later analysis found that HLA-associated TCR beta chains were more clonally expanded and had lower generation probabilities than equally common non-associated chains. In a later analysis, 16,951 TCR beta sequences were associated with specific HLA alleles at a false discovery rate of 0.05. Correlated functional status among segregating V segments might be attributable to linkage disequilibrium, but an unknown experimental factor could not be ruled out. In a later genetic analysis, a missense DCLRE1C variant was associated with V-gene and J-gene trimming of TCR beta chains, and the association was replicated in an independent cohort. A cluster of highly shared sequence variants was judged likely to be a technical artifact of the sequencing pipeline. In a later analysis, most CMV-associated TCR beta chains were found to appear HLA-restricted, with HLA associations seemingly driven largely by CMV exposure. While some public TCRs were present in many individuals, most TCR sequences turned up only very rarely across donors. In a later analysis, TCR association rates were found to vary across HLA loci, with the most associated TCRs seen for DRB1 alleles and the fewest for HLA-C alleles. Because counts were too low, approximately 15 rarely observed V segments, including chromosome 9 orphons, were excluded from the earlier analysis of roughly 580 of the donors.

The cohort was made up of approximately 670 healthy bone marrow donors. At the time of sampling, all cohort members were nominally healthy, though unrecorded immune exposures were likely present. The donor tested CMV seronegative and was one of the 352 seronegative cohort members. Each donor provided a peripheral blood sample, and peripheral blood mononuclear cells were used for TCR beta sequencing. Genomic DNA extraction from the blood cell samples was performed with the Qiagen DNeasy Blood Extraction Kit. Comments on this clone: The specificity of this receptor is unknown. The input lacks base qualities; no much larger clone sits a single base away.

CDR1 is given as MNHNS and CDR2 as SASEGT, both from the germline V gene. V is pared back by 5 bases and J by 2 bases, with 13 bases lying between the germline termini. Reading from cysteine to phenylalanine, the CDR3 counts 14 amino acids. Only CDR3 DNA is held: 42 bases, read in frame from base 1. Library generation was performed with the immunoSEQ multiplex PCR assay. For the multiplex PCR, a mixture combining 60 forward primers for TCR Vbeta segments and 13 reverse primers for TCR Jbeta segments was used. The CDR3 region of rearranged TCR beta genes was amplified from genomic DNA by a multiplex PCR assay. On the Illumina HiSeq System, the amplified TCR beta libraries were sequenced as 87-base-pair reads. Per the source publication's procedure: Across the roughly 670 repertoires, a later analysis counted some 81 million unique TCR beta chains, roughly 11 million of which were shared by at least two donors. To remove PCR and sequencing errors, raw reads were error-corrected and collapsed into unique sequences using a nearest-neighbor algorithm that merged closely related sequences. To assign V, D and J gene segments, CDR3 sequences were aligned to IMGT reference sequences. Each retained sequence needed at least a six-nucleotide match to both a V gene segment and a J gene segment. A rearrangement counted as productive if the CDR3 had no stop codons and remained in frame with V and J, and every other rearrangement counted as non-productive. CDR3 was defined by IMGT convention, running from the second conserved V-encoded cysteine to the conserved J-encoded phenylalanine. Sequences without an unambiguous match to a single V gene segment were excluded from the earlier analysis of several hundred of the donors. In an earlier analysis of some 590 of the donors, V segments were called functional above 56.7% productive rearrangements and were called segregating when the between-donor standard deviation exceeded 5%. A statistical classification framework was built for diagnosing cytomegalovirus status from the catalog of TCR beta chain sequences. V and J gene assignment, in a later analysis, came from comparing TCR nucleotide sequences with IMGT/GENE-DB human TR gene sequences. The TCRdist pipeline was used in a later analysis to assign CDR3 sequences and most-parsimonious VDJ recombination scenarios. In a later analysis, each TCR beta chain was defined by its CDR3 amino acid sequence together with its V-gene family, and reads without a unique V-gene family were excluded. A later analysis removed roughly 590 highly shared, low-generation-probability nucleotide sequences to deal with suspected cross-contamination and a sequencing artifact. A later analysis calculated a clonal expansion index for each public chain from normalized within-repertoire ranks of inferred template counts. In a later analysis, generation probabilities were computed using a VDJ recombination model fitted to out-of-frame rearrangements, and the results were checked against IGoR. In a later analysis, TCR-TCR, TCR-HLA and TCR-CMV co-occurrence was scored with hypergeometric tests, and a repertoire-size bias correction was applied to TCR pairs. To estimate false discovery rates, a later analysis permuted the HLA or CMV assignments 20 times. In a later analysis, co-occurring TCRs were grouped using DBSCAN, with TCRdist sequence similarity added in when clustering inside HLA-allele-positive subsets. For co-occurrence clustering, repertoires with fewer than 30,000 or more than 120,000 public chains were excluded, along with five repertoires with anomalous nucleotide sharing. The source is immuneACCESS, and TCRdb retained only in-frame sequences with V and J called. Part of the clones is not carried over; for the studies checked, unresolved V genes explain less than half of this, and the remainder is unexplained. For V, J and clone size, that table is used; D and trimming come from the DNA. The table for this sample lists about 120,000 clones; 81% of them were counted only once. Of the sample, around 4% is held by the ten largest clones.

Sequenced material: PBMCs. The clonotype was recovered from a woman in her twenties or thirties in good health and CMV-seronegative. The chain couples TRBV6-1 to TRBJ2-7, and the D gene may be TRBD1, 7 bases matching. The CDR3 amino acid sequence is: CASSSGGLTYEQYF. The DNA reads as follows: TGTGCCAGCAGTTCAGGGGGGTTGACCTACGAGCAGTACTTC.